This T cell receptor beta chain was sequenced during a study of T cells in localized non-small cell lung cancer. General observations from the study: Within adjacent lung there appeared a median around 57 of the top 100 tumor clones. Maximal T cell clonality occurred in uninvolved adjacent lung, with tumor ranking below it. Higher adjacent-lung clonality was associated with shorter survival.

Concerning this clone: Its antigen is still unknown.

With 10 bases removed from V and 7 bases from J, the gap between germline ends came to 13 bases. From germline, CDR1 is MDHEN and CDR2 SYDVKM. The length of the CDR3 is 11 residues. Profiling relied on immunoSEQ multiplex PCR, and the TCRdb table lists in-frame clones only, not all of them. This sample has approximately 41,000 clones, with 80% to 90% found just once. V usage is TRBV28 and J usage is TRBJ1-2; D unclear. The sample consisted of peripheral blood mononuclear cells, taken before any cancer treatment. This sequence was found in a male donor aged 60 or over with stage II lung adenocarcinoma. Written as DNA, the CDR3 is TGTGCCATCTGGGCAAATCCTGGCTACACCTTC. Amino acid sequence: CAIWANPGYTF.